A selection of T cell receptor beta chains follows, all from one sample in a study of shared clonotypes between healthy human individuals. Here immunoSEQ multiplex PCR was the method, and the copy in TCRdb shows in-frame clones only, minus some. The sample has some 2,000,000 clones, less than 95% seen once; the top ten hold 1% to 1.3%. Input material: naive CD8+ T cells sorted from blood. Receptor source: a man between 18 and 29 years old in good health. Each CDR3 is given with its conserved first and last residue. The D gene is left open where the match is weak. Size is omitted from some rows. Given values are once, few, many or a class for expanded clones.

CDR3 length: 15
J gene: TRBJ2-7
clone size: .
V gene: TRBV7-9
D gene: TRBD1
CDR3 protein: CASSHGDRVGYEQYF
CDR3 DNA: TGTGCCAGCAGCCATGGGGACAGGGTAGGCTACGAGCAGTACTTC

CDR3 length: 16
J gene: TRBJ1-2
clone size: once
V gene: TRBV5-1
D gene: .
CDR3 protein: CASSLPDRAPNYGYTF
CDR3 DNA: TGCGCCAGCAGCTTGCCCGACAGAGCGCCTAACTATGGCTACACCTTC

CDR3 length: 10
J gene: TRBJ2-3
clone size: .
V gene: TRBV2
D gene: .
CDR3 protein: CASGTDTQYF
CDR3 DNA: TGTGCCAGCGGGACAGATACGCAGTATTTT

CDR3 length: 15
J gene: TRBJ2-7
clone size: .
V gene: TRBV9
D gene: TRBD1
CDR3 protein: CASSDGTGSSYEQYF
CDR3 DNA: TGTGCCAGCAGCGACGGGACAGGGAGCTCCTACGAGCAGTACTTC

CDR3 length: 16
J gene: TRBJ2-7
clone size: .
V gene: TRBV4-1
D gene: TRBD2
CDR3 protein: CASSQETTSSLYEQYF
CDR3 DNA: TGCGCCAGCAGCCAAGAGACGACTAGCAGCCTCTACGAGCAGTACTTC

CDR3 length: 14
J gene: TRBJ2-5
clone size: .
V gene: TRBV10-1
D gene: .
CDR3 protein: CASSESPFQETQYF
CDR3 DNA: TGCGCCAGCAGTGAGTCGCCCTTCCAAGAGACCCAGTACTTC

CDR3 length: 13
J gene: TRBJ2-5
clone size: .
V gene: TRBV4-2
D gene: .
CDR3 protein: CASSNRLGETQYF
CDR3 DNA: TGTGCCAGCAGCAACCGACTAGGAGAGACCCAGTACTTC

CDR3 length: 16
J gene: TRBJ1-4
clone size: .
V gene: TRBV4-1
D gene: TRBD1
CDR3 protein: CASSREVGQGREKLFF
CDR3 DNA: TGCGCCAGCAGCCGAGAGGTCGGACAGGGTCGGGAAAAACTGTTTTTT

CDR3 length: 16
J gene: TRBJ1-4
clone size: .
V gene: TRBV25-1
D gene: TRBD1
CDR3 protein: CASSATRDRGGEKLFF
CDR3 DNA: TGTGCCAGCAGTGCAACGCGGGACAGGGGAGGCGAAAAACTGTTTTTT

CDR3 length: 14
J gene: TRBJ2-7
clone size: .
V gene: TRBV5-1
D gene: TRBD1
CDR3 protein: CASSLTEGQTEQYF
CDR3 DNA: TGCGCCAGCAGCTTAACAGAGGGACAGACCGAGCAGTACTTC

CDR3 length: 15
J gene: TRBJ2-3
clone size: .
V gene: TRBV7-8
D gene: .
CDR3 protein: CASSDRGGRTDTQYF
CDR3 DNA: TGTGCCAGCAGCGATAGAGGTGGGCGCACAGATACGCAGTATTTT

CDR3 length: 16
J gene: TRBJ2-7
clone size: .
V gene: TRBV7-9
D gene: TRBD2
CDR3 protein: CASSLSSGRGHDEQYF
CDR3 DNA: TGTGCCAGCAGCTTAAGTAGCGGGAGAGGCCACGACGAGCAGTACTTC